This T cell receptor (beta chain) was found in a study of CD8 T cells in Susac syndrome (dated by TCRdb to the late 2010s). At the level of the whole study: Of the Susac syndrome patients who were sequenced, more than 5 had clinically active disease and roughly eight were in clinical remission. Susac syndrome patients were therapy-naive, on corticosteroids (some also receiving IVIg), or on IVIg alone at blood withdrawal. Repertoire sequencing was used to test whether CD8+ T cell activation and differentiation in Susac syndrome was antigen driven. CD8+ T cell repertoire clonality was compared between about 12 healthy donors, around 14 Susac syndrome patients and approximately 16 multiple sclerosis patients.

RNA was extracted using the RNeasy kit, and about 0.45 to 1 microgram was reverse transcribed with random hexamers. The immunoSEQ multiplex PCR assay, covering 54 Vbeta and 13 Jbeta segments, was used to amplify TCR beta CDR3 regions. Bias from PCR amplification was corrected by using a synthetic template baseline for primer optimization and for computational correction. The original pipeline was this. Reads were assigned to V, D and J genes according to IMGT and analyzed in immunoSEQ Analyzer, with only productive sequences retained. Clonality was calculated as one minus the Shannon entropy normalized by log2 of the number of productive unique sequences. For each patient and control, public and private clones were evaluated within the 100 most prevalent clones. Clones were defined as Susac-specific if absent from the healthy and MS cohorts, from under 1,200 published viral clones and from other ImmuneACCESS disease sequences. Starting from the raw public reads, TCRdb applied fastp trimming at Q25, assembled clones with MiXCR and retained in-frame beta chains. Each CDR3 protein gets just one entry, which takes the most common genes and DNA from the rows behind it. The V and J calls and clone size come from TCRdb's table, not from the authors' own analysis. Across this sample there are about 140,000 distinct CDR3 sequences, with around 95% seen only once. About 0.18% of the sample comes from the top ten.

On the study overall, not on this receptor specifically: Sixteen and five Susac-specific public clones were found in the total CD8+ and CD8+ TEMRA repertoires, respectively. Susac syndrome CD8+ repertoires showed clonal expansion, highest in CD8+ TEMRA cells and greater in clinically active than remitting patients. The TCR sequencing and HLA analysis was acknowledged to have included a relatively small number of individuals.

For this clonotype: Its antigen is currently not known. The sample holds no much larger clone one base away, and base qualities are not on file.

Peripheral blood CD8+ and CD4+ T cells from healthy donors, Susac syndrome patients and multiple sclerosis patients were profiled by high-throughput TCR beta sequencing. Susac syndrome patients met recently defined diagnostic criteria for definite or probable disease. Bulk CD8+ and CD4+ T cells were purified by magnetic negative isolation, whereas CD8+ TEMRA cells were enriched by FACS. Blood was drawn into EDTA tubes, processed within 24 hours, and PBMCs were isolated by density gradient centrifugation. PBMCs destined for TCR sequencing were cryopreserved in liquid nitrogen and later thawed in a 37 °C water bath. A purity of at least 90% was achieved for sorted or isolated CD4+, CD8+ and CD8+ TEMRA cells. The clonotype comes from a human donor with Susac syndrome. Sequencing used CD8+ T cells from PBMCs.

The DNA is as follows: TGTGCTAGTGGTCCTGACGGAATCAATCAGCCCCAGCATTTT. This yields the protein CASGPDGINQPQHF. This chain is built from TRBV12-5 and TRBJ1-5, with the D gene call left open. V and J lose 5 bases and 3 bases, and a span of 11 bases separates them. CDR1 and CDR2 were assigned from the germline V gene as LGHNT and FRNRAP. From the cysteine up to the phenylalanine, the CDR3 has a length of 14 residues. The entry retains the CDR3 DNA only, 42 bases that are in frame from base 1.